These T cell receptor beta chains were read from a single sample in a study of vaccination and CD4 T cells after COVID-19. TCRdb re-called the PCR reads through MiXCR, storing one row per CDR3 protein. This table has tens of thousands of distinct CDR3 sequences, approximately 29% appearing once. What these receptors recognize is not known. The specimen sequenced was cultured CD4+ T cells from blood. The source of these receptors is a human donor with COVID-19. Each CDR3 is given with its conserved first and last residue. The order of the fields is D gene, V gene, clone size, J gene, CDR3 protein, CDR3 DNA. The D gene is left open where the match is weak. Clone size appears in some rows only: once, few, many, or a class for an expanded clone.

TRBD1	TRBV5-1	once	TRBJ1-6	CASSPSGQVASPLHF	TGCGCCAGCAGCCCATCAGGACAGGTGGCTTCACCCCTCCACTTT
NA	TRBV6-1	few	TRBJ2-5	CASSGGGAQETQYF	TGTGCCAGCAGTGGGGGGGGGGCTCAAGAGACCCAGTACTTC
NA	TRBV24-1	NA	TRBJ1-1	CATSRGTNTEAFF	TGTGCCACCAGTAGAGGGACCAACACTGAAGCTTTCTTT
NA	TRBV6-5	NA	TRBJ1-2	CASSYSGTPPYGYTF	TGTGCCAGCAGTTACTCCGGCACTCCCCCCTATGGCTACACCTTC
NA	TRBV7-6	few	TRBJ1-6	CASSLELSGTNNSPLHF	TGTGCTAGCAGCTTAGAGCTTTCCGGGACGAATAATTCACCCCTCCACTTT
TRBD2	TRBV20-1	NA	TRBJ2-3	CSARASGNSPDTQYF	TGCAGTGCTAGAGCTAGCGGAAATAGCCCAGATACGCAGTATTTT
TRBD1	TRBV5-8	NA	TRBJ2-3	CASSQGQAIRTDTQYF	TGTGCCAGCAGCCAGGGACAGGCCATCCGCACAGATACGCAGTATTTT
NA	TRBV5-4	NA	TRBJ2-3	CASSLDSMRTDTQYF	TGTGCCAGCAGCTTGGATTCGATGAGGACAGATACGCAGTATTTT
NA	TRBV9	NA	TRBJ1-2	CASSEGTGSSYTF	TGTGCCAGCAGCGAAGGAACAGGAAGCTCCTACACCTTC
NA	TRBV20-1	few	TRBJ1-1	CSARDLGGLEAFF	TGCAGTGCTAGAGATCTCGGGGGCCTTGAAGCTTTCTTT
NA	TRBV6-1	NA	TRBJ2-3	CASRPGRGATDTQYF	TGTGCCAGTCGGCCTGGCAGGGGCGCCACAGATACGCAGTATTTT
NA	TRBV7-9	few	TRBJ1-6	CASSPDLLGGPLHF	TGTGCCAGCAGCCCTGACCTCCTCGGGGGGCCCCTCCACTTT